Following are 9 T cell receptor beta chains from one sample sequenced in a study of T-cell reconstitution after alpha-beta-depleted transplantation in children. Unique molecular identifiers were incorporated when the TCRbeta library was constructed. TCRdb passed the PCR reads through MiXCR, listing each CDR3 protein once. The table lists 450,000 to 600,000 distinct CDR3 sequences, around 13% of them singletons. The source was PBMCs, mostly from graft donor cells, collected 360 days after TCRalphabeta/CD19-depleted stem cell transplant. Receptors originate from a male patient younger than 18 who had a stem cell transplant for acute myeloid leukemia, so the T cells may come from the graft donor.

This clonotype was detected ten times or more. The rearrangement joins TRBV18 to TRBJ2-4; D remains unclear. The V gene's germline CDR1 is KGHSH and CDR2 LQKENI. This CDR3 is 15 amino acids long. V was trimmed by 0 bases and J by 3 bases, leaving 9 bases between them. CDR3 protein: CASSPPDGLKNIQYF. The CDR3, as DNA: TGTGCCAGCTCACCACCTGATGGCCTCAAAAACATTCAGTACTTC.

The chain recombines TRBV12-3 or TRBV12-4 with TRBJ2-2; perhaps TRBD2 as D (5 bases). Trimming left V 3 bases short and J 5 bases short, with 25 bases between. This CDR3 is 19 amino acids long. The CDR3 DNA follows: TGTGCCAGCAGTTTCGTGACCTATCGGGATAGATTAAGGACCGGGGAGCTGTTTTTT. Translating it yields CASSFVTYRDRLRTGELFF.

The V and J genes are TRBV7-9 and TRBJ2-7; the match to TRBD2 covers 7 bases. V was pared by 1 base and J by 3 bases, with 6 bases of the junction left unmatched. Germline V gene data show CDR1 as SEHNR and CDR2 as FQNEAQ (reference sequence). The CDR3 runs to 15 residues. For the CDR3, the DNA is TGTGCCAGCAGCTTAGACACTAGCGCTGTCTACGAGCAGTACTTC. Protein sequence: CASSLDTSAVYEQYF.

This clonotype was detected many times. The chain uses TRBV10-3 and TRBJ2-1; either TRBD1 or TRBD2 may supply D (5 bases each). Germline loops: CDR1 ENHRY, CDR2 SYGVKD. The ends were cut back, 7 bases at V and 9 bases at J, with 22 bases in the middle. The CDR3 has 15 amino acids. The CDR3 here is CAIIPGQGSIGEQFF. In DNA, the CDR3 is TGTGCCATCATTCCGGGGCAGGGCTCAATCGGTGAGCAGTTCTTC.

V is TRBV28 and J is TRBJ2-7; the match to TRBD2 covers 11 bases. The germline V gene encodes CDR1 MDHEN and CDR2 SYDVKM. The V segment lost 7 bases and the J segment 4 bases; nucleotides outside the gene matches: 18. The CDR3 has 18 residues. The DNA for the CDR3 is TGTGCCAGCATAAGGGGGGGCCTTAGCGGGAGGGGAATATACGAGCAGTACTTC. Amino acid sequence: CASIRGGLSGRGIYEQYF.

This clonotype was observed a few times. The genes are TRBV15 and TRBJ2-2; tentative D call: TRBD2 (6 bases). CDR3 length equals 15 residues. CDR1 is LNHNV and CDR2 is YYDKDF in the germline V gene (reference sequence). V was trimmed by 3 bases and J by 4 bases, leaving 12 bases between them. The CDR3 sequence: CATSRGLPITGELFF. In nucleotides, the CDR3 is TGTGCCACCAGCAGGGGACTTCCAATCACCGGGGAGCTGTTTTTT. Full variable domain (rest looked up from reference TRBV15 and TRBJ2-2): DAMVIQNPRYQVTQFGKPVTLSCSQTLNHNVMYWYQQKSSQAPKLLFHYYDKDFNNEADTPDNFQSRRPNTSFCFLDIRSPGLGDTAMYLCATSRGLPITGELFFGEGSRLTVL.

This clonotype occurred a few times. The J gene is TRBJ2-7, the V gene TRBV20-1; D remains unclear. The germline V gene encodes CDR1 DFQATT and CDR2 SNEGSKA (reference sequence). The CDR3 runs 15 residues. V lost 4 bases and J lost 2, with 18 bases in between. CDR3 loop: CSANLRAQHPYEQYF. Written as DNA, the CDR3 is TGCAGTGCTAATCTCCGGGCCCAACATCCCTACGAGCAGTACTTC.

This clonotype has a count of ten or more. The chain carries TRBV12-3 or TRBV12-4 and TRBJ2-7; the match to TRBD2 covers 9 bases. Trimming took 7 bases from V and 2 from J; bases not matched to a gene: 6. This CDR3 is built from 14 residues. The chain's CDR3 is CASTMGLATYEQYF. In nucleotides, the CDR3 is TGTGCCAGCACCATGGGACTAGCAACCTACGAGCAGTACTTC.

This clonotype was seen repeatedly, ten times or more. This chain joins TRBV28 and TRBJ2-7; D may be TRBD1 or TRBD2 (5 bases each). V gave up 5 bases and J gave up 0 bases, with 11 bases separating them. Germline V gene sequence: CDR1 MDHEN, CDR2 SYDVKM. The CDR3 is made up of 14 amino acids. As DNA, the CDR3 is TGTGCCAGCAGTCCGGCAGGGAGCTCCTACGAGCAGTACTTC. Translating it yields CASSPAGSSYEQYF. Using reference TRBV28 and TRBJ2-7 for the parts outside the CDR3, the full variable domain is DVKVTQSSRYLVKRTGEKVFLECVQDMDHENMFWYRQDPGLGLRLIYFSYDVKMKEKGDIPEGYSVSREKKERFSLILESASTNQTSMYLCASSPAGSSYEQYFGPGTRLTVT.